A selection of T cell receptor beta chains follows, all from one sample in a study of PD-1 blockade in classical Hodgkin lymphoma. Some clones are missing from TCRdb's copy, which holds only in-frame ones; the method was immunoSEQ multiplex PCR. The sample includes nearly 100,000 clones, 75% to 90% seen only once; the top ten take roughly an eighth. Sequences were derived from peripheral blood mononuclear cells (PBMCs), sampled at baseline. The receptor set was obtained from a human donor with classical Hodgkin lymphoma. Both conserved end residues are part of each CDR3. The order of the fields is clone size, D gene, J gene, V gene, CDR3 DNA, CDR3 protein. D genes are given only for firm matches. Clone size is not always given. Where it is, it says once, few, many or a class for expanded clones.

clone_size: .; d_call: .; j_call: TRBJ1-4; v_call: TRBV7-9; cdr3_nt: TGTGCCAGCAGCTTGGAGACTAATGAAAAACTGTTTTTT; cdr3_aa: CASSLETNEKLFF
clone_size: .; d_call: TRBD1; j_call: TRBJ1-2; v_call: TRBV28; cdr3_nt: TGTGCCAGCGAGGGACAGGGTTTCGCTGGCTACACCTTC; cdr3_aa: CASEGQGFAGYTF
clone_size: .; d_call: TRBD2; j_call: TRBJ2-1; v_call: TRBV5-1; cdr3_nt: TGCGCCAGCAGCTGGGGACTAGCGAATGAGCAGTTCTTC; cdr3_aa: CASSWGLANEQFF
clone_size: few; d_call: .; j_call: TRBJ2-1; v_call: TRBV5-1; cdr3_nt: TGCGCCAGCAGCGGGTGGAGGGGAAACAATGAGCAGTTCTTC; cdr3_aa: CASSGWRGNNEQFF
clone_size: once; d_call: TRBD1; j_call: TRBJ1-2; v_call: TRBV5-1; cdr3_nt: TGCGCCAGCAGCGGACTCCGGGACAGGGGGCTAGGGGACTATGGCTACACCTTC; cdr3_aa: CASSGLRDRGLGDYGYTF
clone_size: .; d_call: .; j_call: TRBJ1-1; v_call: TRBV6-1; cdr3_nt: TGTGCCACTGGGGGCAGGACGAGGGGAACTGAAGCTTTCTTT; cdr3_aa: CATGGRTRGTEAFF
clone_size: .; d_call: .; j_call: TRBJ1-5; v_call: TRBV5-8; cdr3_nt: TGTGCCAGCAGCCCCAAGGGGGGATTTCGCAATCAGCCCCAGCATTTT; cdr3_aa: CASSPKGGFRNQPQHF
clone_size: .; d_call: .; j_call: TRBJ2-3; v_call: TRBV19; cdr3_nt: TGTGCCAGTAGTCCCCGAACGCCAACGAGCACAGATACGCAGTATTTT; cdr3_aa: CASSPRTPTSTDTQYF
clone_size: .; d_call: .; j_call: TRBJ2-1; v_call: TRBV6-6; cdr3_nt: TGTGCCAGCAGTGGAGGGCGCAATGAGCAGTTCTTC; cdr3_aa: CASSGGRNEQFF
clone_size: .; d_call: .; j_call: TRBJ2-5; v_call: TRBV19; cdr3_nt: TGTGCCAGTAGCTCAAATCTGGAGACCCAGTACTTC; cdr3_aa: CASSSNLETQYF
clone_size: .; d_call: TRBD2; j_call: TRBJ2-1; v_call: TRBV15; cdr3_nt: TGTGCCACCAGCAGAGATCTGGTGGGAGGGCCCACTGAGCAGTTCTTC; cdr3_aa: CATSRDLVGGPTEQFF
clone_size: .; d_call: .; j_call: TRBJ2-1; v_call: TRBV6-6; cdr3_nt: TGTGCCAGCAGTTACAACGCGGGCTCCTACAATGAGCAGTTCTTC; cdr3_aa: CASSYNAGSYNEQFF
clone_size: few; d_call: TRBD2; j_call: TRBJ2-7; v_call: TRBV19; cdr3_nt: TGTGCCAGTAGTATAAACCCGGGGGGCGAGCAGTACTTC; cdr3_aa: CASSINPGGEQYF
clone_size: .; d_call: TRBD1; j_call: TRBJ2-2; v_call: TRBV5-8; cdr3_nt: TGTGCCAGCAGTTTTGGACAGGTGACCGGGGAGCTGTTTTTT; cdr3_aa: CASSFGQVTGELFF
clone_size: once; d_call: TRBD1; j_call: TRBJ1-4; v_call: TRBV29-1; cdr3_nt: TGCAGCGTTGAAGAGAGGGGGCGACTGTTTTTT; cdr3_aa: CSVEERGRLFF
clone_size: .; d_call: .; j_call: TRBJ1-1; v_call: TRBV28; cdr3_nt: TGTGCCAGCACCAGACCCGGGGAAGCTTTCTTT; cdr3_aa: CASTRPGEAFF
clone_size: once; d_call: .; j_call: TRBJ2-2; v_call: TRBV7-3; cdr3_nt: TGTGCCAGCAGTCGTACAGGGACCGGGGAGCTGTTTTTT; cdr3_aa: CASSRTGTGELFF
clone_size: .; d_call: .; j_call: TRBJ1-2; v_call: TRBV5-1; cdr3_nt: TGCGCCAGCAGCTTGGGAGGTACCGGGGCGGAATATGGCTACACCTTC; cdr3_aa: CASSLGGTGAEYGYTF
clone_size: .; d_call: .; j_call: TRBJ2-5; v_call: TRBV7-8; cdr3_nt: TGTGCCAGCAGCCGGGGACGGTTACAAGAGACCCAGTACTTC; cdr3_aa: CASSRGRLQETQYF
clone_size: .; d_call: .; j_call: TRBJ1-3; v_call: TRBV5-6; cdr3_nt: TGTGCCAGCAGCCCTCGGTATCCTATCTCTGGAAACACCATATATTTT; cdr3_aa: CASSPRYPISGNTIYF
clone_size: .; d_call: .; j_call: TRBJ1-2; v_call: TRBV18; cdr3_nt: TGTGCCAGCTCACCACCGTCCGCAAACTATGGCTACACCTTC; cdr3_aa: CASSPPSANYGYTF
clone_size: .; d_call: .; j_call: TRBJ1-5; v_call: TRBV11-2; cdr3_nt: TGTGCCAGCAGCTTAGCCGGCGGTCAGCCCCAGCATTTT; cdr3_aa: CASSLAGGQPQHF
clone_size: once; d_call: .; j_call: TRBJ1-2; v_call: TRBV19; cdr3_nt: TGTGCCAGTAGTCGGACAGACTATGGCTACACCTTC; cdr3_aa: CASSRTDYGYTF
clone_size: .; d_call: TRBD1; j_call: TRBJ1-2; v_call: TRBV6-1; cdr3_nt: TGTGCCAGCAGACTTGGGACAGGGGCGATCTATGGCTACACCTTC; cdr3_aa: CASRLGTGAIYGYTF
clone_size: many; d_call: TRBD1; j_call: TRBJ1-2; v_call: TRBV19; cdr3_nt: TGTGCCAGTAGTAGAGGACAGGTCAATGGCTACACCTTC; cdr3_aa: CASSRGQVNGYTF
clone_size: .; d_call: TRBD2; j_call: TRBJ2-2; v_call: TRBV28; cdr3_nt: TGTGCCAGCCTAAGCGGGGGAAACACCGGGGAGCTGTTTTTT; cdr3_aa: CASLSGGNTGELFF
clone_size: .; d_call: .; j_call: TRBJ2-5; v_call: TRBV18; cdr3_nt: TGTGCCAGCTCACTTAACCTTTGGTCCCCCCCAGAGACCCAGTACTTC; cdr3_aa: CASSLNLWSPPETQYF
clone_size: .; d_call: TRBD2; j_call: TRBJ2-3; v_call: TRBV5-1; cdr3_nt: TGCGCCAGCAGCTCCGGGACTAGCGGGAATTCAGATACGCAGTATTTT; cdr3_aa: CASSSGTSGNSDTQYF
clone_size: .; d_call: .; j_call: TRBJ1-3; v_call: TRBV10-3; cdr3_nt: TGTGCCATCAGGGCGACAGAACTATCTGGAAACACCATATATTTT; cdr3_aa: CAIRATELSGNTIYF
clone_size: .; d_call: .; j_call: TRBJ2-2; v_call: TRBV10-3; cdr3_nt: TGTGCCATCAGGGACCCCCAGCTAGCGTACTCGAACACCGGGGAGCTGTTTTTT; cdr3_aa: CAIRDPQLAYSNTGELFF
clone_size: .; d_call: .; j_call: TRBJ2-7; v_call: TRBV10-1; cdr3_nt: TGCGCCAGCAGTCGGGTAACCTACGAGCAGTACTTC; cdr3_aa: CASSRVTYEQYF
clone_size: once; d_call: .; j_call: TRBJ2-5; v_call: TRBV13; cdr3_nt: TGTGCCAGCAGCTTAGTTGGCGGCCAAGAGACCCAGTACTTC; cdr3_aa: CASSLVGGQETQYF
clone_size: .; d_call: .; j_call: TRBJ2-5; v_call: TRBV30; cdr3_nt: TGTGCCTGGGCAGGGGTGGGGGAGACCCAGTACTTC; cdr3_aa: CAWAGVGETQYF
clone_size: .; d_call: .; j_call: TRBJ2-2; v_call: TRBV28; cdr3_nt: TGTGCCAGCAGTTTAGGGCCCCGGGAGCTGTTTTTT; cdr3_aa: CASSLGPRELFF
clone_size: many; d_call: TRBD1; j_call: TRBJ1-1; v_call: TRBV5-1; cdr3_nt: TGCGCCAGCAGCTTCCTCGGGACAGGGGGCACTGAAGCTTTCTTT; cdr3_aa: CASSFLGTGGTEAFF
clone_size: .; d_call: TRBD1; j_call: TRBJ1-3; v_call: TRBV7-6; cdr3_nt: TGTGCCAGCAGCTTAATGGGACAGACCTCTGGAAACACCATATATTTT; cdr3_aa: CASSLMGQTSGNTIYF
clone_size: .; d_call: .; j_call: TRBJ2-7; v_call: TRBV15; cdr3_nt: TGTGCCACCAGCAGAGATTTACGGAGTGGCTACGAGCAGTACTTC; cdr3_aa: CATSRDLRSGYEQYF
clone_size: few; d_call: TRBD2; j_call: TRBJ2-3; v_call: TRBV29-1; cdr3_nt: TGCAGCGTTGGCGCGGGAGAACACGATACGCAGTATTTT; cdr3_aa: CSVGAGEHDTQYF
clone_size: few; d_call: TRBD1; j_call: TRBJ1-5; v_call: TRBV2; cdr3_nt: TGTGCCAGCAGTGGACAGGGACGGGCTCAGCCCCAGCATTTT; cdr3_aa: CASSGQGRAQPQHF
clone_size: .; d_call: .; j_call: TRBJ2-6; v_call: TRBV28; cdr3_nt: TGTGCCAGCAGTCATCGGGGCTCTGGGGCCAACGTCCTGACTTTC; cdr3_aa: CASSHRGSGANVLTF
clone_size: .; d_call: TRBD1; j_call: TRBJ1-5; v_call: TRBV4-2; cdr3_nt: TGTGCCAGCAGCCACCCTTCGACAGGGTTGGGACAGCCCCAGCATTTT; cdr3_aa: CASSHPSTGLGQPQHF
clone_size: .; d_call: TRBD1; j_call: TRBJ1-1; v_call: TRBV5-1; cdr3_nt: TGCGCCAGCAGTTTGACAGGGGGCACTGAAGCTTTCTTT; cdr3_aa: CASSLTGGTEAFF
clone_size: .; d_call: .; j_call: TRBJ1-5; v_call: TRBV28; cdr3_nt: TGTGCCAGCAGTGCCCCTGAGCCCCAGCATTTT; cdr3_aa: CASSAPEPQHF
clone_size: .; d_call: .; j_call: TRBJ1-1; v_call: TRBV7-9; cdr3_nt: TGTGCCAGCAGCTGGGTCGTGAACACTGAAGCTTTCTTT; cdr3_aa: CASSWVVNTEAFF
clone_size: .; d_call: TRBD1; j_call: TRBJ1-2; v_call: TRBV28; cdr3_nt: TGTGCCAGCAGTTCGTACGACAGGGGATATAACTATGGCTACACCTTC; cdr3_aa: CASSSYDRGYNYGYTF
clone_size: .; d_call: TRBD1; j_call: TRBJ1-1; v_call: TRBV7-9; cdr3_nt: TGTGCCAGCAGCTTAGGACAGGGGGCGGGGAGTCTGAACACTGAAGCTTTCTTT; cdr3_aa: CASSLGQGAGSLNTEAFF
clone_size: .; d_call: TRBD2; j_call: TRBJ2-7; v_call: TRBV5-1; cdr3_nt: TGCGCCAGCAGCTTCTCGGGGGGCTCCTACGAGCAGTACTTC; cdr3_aa: CASSFSGGSYEQYF
clone_size: .; d_call: .; j_call: TRBJ2-1; v_call: TRBV29-1; cdr3_nt: TGCAGCGTTGCGGTGACAGCGAATGAGCAGTTCTTC; cdr3_aa: CSVAVTANEQFF
clone_size: once; d_call: .; j_call: TRBJ2-7; v_call: TRBV27; cdr3_nt: TGTGCCAGCAGTCCCTATCTTGGGGGCCTTCCCGGGGAGCAGTACTTC; cdr3_aa: CASSPYLGGLPGEQYF
clone_size: few; d_call: .; j_call: TRBJ1-1; v_call: TRBV29-1; cdr3_nt: TGCAGCGTTGGAAGGCAGTTTTCCGAAGCTTTCTTT; cdr3_aa: CSVGRQFSEAFF
clone_size: .; d_call: TRBD1; j_call: TRBJ2-7; v_call: TRBV30; cdr3_nt: TGTGCCTGGGACAGGGTGCACGAGCAGTACTTC; cdr3_aa: CAWDRVHEQYF
clone_size: .; d_call: .; j_call: TRBJ2-7; v_call: TRBV10-3; cdr3_nt: TGTGCCATCAGTGCGGCACTAGCAAACGAGCAGTACTTC; cdr3_aa: CAISAALANEQYF
clone_size: .; d_call: .; j_call: TRBJ1-3; v_call: TRBV6-6; cdr3_nt: TGTGCCAGCAGTTTTGGGGGGCCAGGACCTGGTGACACCATATATTTT; cdr3_aa: CASSFGGPGPGDTIYF
clone_size: .; d_call: TRBD1; j_call: TRBJ2-3; v_call: TRBV4-1; cdr3_nt: TGCGCCAGCAGCCCCCGGGACAGGAGTTCTTCAGATACGCAGTATTTT; cdr3_aa: CASSPRDRSSSDTQYF